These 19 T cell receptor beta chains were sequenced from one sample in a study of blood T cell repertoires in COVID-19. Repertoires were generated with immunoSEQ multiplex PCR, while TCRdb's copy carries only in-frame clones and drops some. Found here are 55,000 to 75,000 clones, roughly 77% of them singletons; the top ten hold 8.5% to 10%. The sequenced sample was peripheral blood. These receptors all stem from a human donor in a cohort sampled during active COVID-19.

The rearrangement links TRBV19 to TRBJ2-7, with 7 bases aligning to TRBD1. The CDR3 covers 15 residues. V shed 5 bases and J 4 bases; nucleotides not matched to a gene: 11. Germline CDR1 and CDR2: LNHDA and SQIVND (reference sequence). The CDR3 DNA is TGTGCCAGTAGTTGGTATACAGGGGAAGGATACGAGCAGTACTTC. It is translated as CASSWYTGEGYEQYF.

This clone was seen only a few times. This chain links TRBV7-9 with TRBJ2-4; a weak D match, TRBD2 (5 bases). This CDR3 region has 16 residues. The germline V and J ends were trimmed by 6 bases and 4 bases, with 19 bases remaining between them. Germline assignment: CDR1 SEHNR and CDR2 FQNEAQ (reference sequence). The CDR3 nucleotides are TGTGCCAGCAGTTTCCCCGGGGAGCGGCTAAAAAACATTCAGTACTTC. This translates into CASSFPGERLKNIQYF. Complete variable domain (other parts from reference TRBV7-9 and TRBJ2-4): DTGVSQNPRHKITKRGQNVTFRCDPISEHNRLYWYRQTLGQGPEFLTYFQNEAQLEKSRLLSDRFSAERPKGSFSTLEIQRTEQGDSAMYLCASSFPGERLKNIQYFGAGTRLSVL.

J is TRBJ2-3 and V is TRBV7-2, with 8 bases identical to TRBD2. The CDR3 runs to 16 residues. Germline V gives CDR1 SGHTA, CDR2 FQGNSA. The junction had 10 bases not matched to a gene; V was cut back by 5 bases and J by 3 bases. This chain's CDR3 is CASSRNSGVGTDTQYF. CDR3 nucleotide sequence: TGTGCCAGCAGCCGGAATAGCGGGGTGGGTACAGATACGCAGTATTTT.

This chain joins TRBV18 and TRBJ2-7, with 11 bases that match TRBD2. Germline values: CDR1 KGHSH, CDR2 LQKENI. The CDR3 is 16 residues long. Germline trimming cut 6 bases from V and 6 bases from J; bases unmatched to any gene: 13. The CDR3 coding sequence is TGTGCCAGCTCCGGGACTAGCGGAACCTCAAGGATCGAGCAGTACTTC. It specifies CASSGTSGTSRIEQYF.

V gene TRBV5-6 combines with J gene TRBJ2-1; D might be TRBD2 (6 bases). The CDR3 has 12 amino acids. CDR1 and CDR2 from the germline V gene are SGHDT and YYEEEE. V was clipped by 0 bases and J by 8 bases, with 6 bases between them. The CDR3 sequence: CASSLGEDEQFF. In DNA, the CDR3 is TGTGCCAGCAGCTTGGGGGAGGATGAGCAGTTCTTC. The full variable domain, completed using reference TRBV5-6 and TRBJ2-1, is DAGVTQSPTHLIKTRGQQVTLRCSPKSGHDTVSWYQQALGQGPQFIFQYYEEEERQRGNFPDRFSGHQFPNYSSELNVNALLLGDSALYLCASSLGEDEQFFGPGTRLTVL.

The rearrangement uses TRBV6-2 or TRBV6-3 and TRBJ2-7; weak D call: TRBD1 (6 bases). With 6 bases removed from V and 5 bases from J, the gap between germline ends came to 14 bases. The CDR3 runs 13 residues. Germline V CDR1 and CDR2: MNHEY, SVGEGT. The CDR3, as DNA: TGTGCCAGCAGCGACGGTGGGGGCGACGAGCAGTACTTC. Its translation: CASSDGGGDEQYF.

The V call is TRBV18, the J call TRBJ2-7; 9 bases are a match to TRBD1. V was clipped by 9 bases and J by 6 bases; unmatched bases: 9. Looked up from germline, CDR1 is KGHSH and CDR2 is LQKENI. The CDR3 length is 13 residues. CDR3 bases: TGTGCCAGTCGCCGGGACAGGGTAGGCGAGCAGTACTTC. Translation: CASRRDRVGEQYF.

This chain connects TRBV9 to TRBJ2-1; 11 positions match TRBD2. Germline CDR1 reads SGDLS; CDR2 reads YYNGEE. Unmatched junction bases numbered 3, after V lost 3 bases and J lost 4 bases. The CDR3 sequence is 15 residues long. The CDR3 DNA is TGTGCCAGCAGCGAGGGGACTAGCGGATACAATGAGCAGTTCTTC. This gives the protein CASSEGTSGYNEQFF.

The CDR3 protein is CASSWAWDRQNYEQYF. For the CDR3, the DNA is TGTGCCAGCAGTTGGGCCTGGGACAGACAAAACTACGAGCAGTACTTC. This chain uses TRBV28 with TRBJ2-7, with TRBD1 matching over 7 bases. V shed 4 bases and J 3 bases; nucleotides not matched to a gene: 12. Germline V gene lookup returns CDR1 MDHEN and CDR2 SYDVKM. The length of the CDR3 is 16 residues.

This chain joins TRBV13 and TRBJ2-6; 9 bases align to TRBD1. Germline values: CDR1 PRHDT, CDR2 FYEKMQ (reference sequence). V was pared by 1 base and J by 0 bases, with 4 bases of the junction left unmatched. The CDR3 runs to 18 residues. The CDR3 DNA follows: TGTGCCAGCAGCTTAGCGACAGGGGGTAGCTCTGGGGCCAACGTCCTGACTTTC. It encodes CASSLATGGSSGANVLTF.

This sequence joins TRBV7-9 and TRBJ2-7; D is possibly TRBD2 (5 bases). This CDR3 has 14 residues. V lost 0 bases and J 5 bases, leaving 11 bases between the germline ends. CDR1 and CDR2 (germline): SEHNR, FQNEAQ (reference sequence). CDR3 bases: TGTGCCAGCAGCTTAGCCTGGGGTAGCGACGAGCAGTACTTC. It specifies CASSLAWGSDEQYF.

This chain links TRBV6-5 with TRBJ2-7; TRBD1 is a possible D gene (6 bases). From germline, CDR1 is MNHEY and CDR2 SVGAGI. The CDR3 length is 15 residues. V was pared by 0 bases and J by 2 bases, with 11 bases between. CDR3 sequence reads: CASSYSTAGAYEQYF. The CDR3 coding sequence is TGTGCCAGCAGTTACTCGACGGCAGGGGCCTACGAGCAGTACTTC.

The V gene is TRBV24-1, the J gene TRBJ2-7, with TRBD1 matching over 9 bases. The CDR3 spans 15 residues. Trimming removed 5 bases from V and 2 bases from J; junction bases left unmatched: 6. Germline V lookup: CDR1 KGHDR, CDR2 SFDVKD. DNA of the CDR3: TGTGCCACCAGTGGGGGGACAGGGAACCCCTACGAGCAGTACTTC. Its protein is CATSGGTGNPYEQYF.

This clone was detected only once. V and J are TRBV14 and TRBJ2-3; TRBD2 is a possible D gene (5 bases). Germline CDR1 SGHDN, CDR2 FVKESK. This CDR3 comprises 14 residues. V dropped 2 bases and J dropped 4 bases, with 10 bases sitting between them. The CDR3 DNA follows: TGTGCCAGCAGCCAACAAACTAGGGCAGATACGCAGTATTTT. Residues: CASSQQTRADTQYF. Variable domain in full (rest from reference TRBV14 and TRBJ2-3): EAGVTQFPSHSVIEKGQTVTLRCDPISGHDNLYWYRRVMGKEIKFLLHFVKESKQDESGMPNNRFLAERTGGTYSTLKVQPAELEDSGVYFCASSQQTRADTQYFGPGTRLTVL.

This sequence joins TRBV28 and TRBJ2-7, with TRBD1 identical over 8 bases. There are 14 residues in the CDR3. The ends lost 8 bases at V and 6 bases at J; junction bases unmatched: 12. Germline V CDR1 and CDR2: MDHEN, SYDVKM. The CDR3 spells CASSPGGRGLEQYF. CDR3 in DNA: TGTGCCAGCTCACCCGGGGGCAGGGGGCTCGAGCAGTACTTC.

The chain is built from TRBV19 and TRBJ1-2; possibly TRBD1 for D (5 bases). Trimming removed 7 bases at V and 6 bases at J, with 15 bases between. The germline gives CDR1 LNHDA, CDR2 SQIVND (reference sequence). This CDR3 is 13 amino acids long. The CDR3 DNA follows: TGTGCCAGTACCCAGGACACGAACAATGGCTACACCTTC. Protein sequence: CASTQDTNNGYTF. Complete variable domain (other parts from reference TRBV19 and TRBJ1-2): DGGITQSPKYLFRKEGQNVTLSCEQNLNHDAMYWYRQDPGQGLRLIYYSQIVNDFQKGDIAEGYSVSREKKESFPLTVTSAQKNPTAFYLCASTQDTNNGYTFGSGTRLTVV.

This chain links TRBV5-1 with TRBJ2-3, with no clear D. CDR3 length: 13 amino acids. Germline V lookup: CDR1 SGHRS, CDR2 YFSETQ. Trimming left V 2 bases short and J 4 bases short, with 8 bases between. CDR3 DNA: TGCGCCAGCAGCTTACCACTATCAGATACGCAGTATTTT. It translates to CASSLPLSDTQYF. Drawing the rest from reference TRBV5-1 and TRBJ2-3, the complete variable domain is KAGVTQTPRYLIKTRGQQVTLSCSPISGHRSVSWYQQTPGQGLQFLFEYFSETQRNKGNFPGRFSGRQFSNSRSEMNVSTLELGDSALYLCASSLPLSDTQYFGPGTRLTVL.

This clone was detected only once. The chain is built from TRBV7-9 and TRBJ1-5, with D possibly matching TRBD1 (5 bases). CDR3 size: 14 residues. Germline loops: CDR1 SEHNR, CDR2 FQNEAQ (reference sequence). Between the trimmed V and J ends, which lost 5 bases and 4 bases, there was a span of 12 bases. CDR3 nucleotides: TGTGCCAGCAGCACAAACAGGCTTAATCAGCCCCAGCATTTT. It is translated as CASSTNRLNQPQHF.

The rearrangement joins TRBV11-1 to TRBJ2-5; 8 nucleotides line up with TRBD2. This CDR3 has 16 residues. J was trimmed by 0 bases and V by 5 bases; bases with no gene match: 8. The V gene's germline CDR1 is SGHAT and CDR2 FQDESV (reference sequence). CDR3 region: CASSKRLASYQETQYF. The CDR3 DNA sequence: TGTGCCAGCAGCAAAAGACTAGCGTCTTACCAAGAGACCCAGTACTTC.